The rows below give T cell receptor beta chains drawn from one sample of a study of cytomegalovirus exposure and HLA in healthy donors. TCRdb keeps only in-frame clones here, not all; method: immunoSEQ multiplex PCR. Counted here are over 70,000 clones, around four fifths occurring once; the ten biggest clones make up roughly 3.2%. The sample taken for sequencing was PBMCs. Receptors originate from a man aged 50 to 59 in good health and CMV-seropositive. The CDR3 runs from the conserved cysteine through the conserved F or W. D genes are given only for firm matches. A row's size may be missing; if present it is once, few, many or a size class.

TRBV18	NA	TRBD1	TRBJ2-5	TGTGCCAGCTCACCCGGGACAGAAGAGACCCAGTACTTC	CASSPGTEETQYF
TRBV11-3	NA	NA	TRBJ2-1	TGTGCCAGCAGCTTCAACCTCGGACTACTCGTGGGGAATGAGCAGTTCTTC	CASSFNLGLLVGNEQFF
TRBV19	NA	TRBD1	TRBJ2-6	TGTGCCAGTAGACCCGGACAGGGCTCTTTGTTGGCGTTTTCTGGGGCCAACGTCCTGACTTTC	CASRPGQGSLLAFSGANVLTF
TRBV9	NA	TRBD2	TRBJ2-1	TGTGCCAGCAGCACAAGGACTAGCGGGAATGAGCAGTTCTTC	CASSTRTSGNEQFF
TRBV7-2	once	TRBD1	TRBJ2-3	TGTGCCAGCAGCTTAGCTACAGGGGGCGCAGATACGCAGTATTTT	CASSLATGGADTQYF
TRBV9	few	NA	TRBJ2-2	TGTGCCAGCAGCGTAGGTCCAGGGGGGTTCACCGGGGAGCTGTTTTTT	CASSVGPGGFTGELFF
TRBV11-3	NA	TRBD1	TRBJ1-2	TGTGCCAGCAGCGCCACCGGGACAGGGTCCCATGACTACACCTTC	CASSATGTGSHDYTF
TRBV4-1	NA	NA	TRBJ2-3	TGCGCCAGCAGCCAATATCGGTTAGCGACAGATACGCAGTATTTT	CASSQYRLATDTQYF
TRBV6-4	NA	NA	TRBJ1-4	TGTGCCAGCAGTGACAGGGCAGGGGAAAAACTGTTTTTT	CASSDRAGEKLFF
TRBV11-3	NA	NA	TRBJ1-1	TGTGCCAGCAGCTCCTCTTACACTGAAGCTTTCTTT	CASSSSYTEAFF
TRBV5-1	once	NA	TRBJ1-1	TGCGCCAGCAGCGAGGGGAACACTGAAGCTTTCTTT	CASSEGNTEAFF
TRBV5-1	NA	TRBD1	TRBJ1-2	TGCGCCAGCACCAAAACTACGGACAGGGGCCATGGCTACACCTTC	CASTKTTDRGHGYTF
TRBV28	NA	TRBD2	TRBJ2-7	TGTGCCAGCAGTTTAGGGGGGGAACACCCCCTCTACGAGCAGTACTTC	CASSLGGEHPLYEQYF
TRBV11-2	NA	NA	TRBJ2-3	TGTGCCAGCAGCTGGGGCTTGTCTAGCACAGATACGCAGTATTTT	CASSWGLSSTDTQYF